Below, 25 T cell receptor beta chains from the same sample are listed, as sequenced in a study of cytomegalovirus exposure and HLA in healthy donors. Sequencing used immunoSEQ multiplex PCR; TCRdb keeps in-frame clones, though not all of them. The sample records 40,000 to 60,000 clones, nearly 95% being singletons. The sample taken for sequencing was PBMCs. All receptors come from a woman under 30 in good health and CMV-seropositive.

The chain combines TRBV19 with TRBJ1-1, with D perhaps TRBD1 (6 bases). CDR1 and CDR2 (germline): LNHDA, SQIVND (reference sequence). The ends were cut back, 8 bases at V and 1 base at J, with 29 bases in the middle. The CDR3 length is 19 residues. CDR3 bases: TGTGCCAGTTACGCCCCTGGGGGCAGTACCTCCGTGGGGAACACTGAAGCTTTCTTT. Protein sequence: CASYAPGGSTSVGNTEAFF.

The rearrangement links TRBV5-6 to TRBJ2-1, with 8 bases lining up with TRBD2. There are 16 residues in the CDR3. Germline V gives CDR1 SGHDT, CDR2 YYEEEE. V was pared by 0 bases and J by 0 bases, with 2 bases of the junction left unmatched. The chain's CDR3 is CASSLAAGGSYNEQFF. The CDR3 DNA follows: TGTGCCAGCAGCTTGGCGGCGGGGGGCTCCTACAATGAGCAGTTCTTC.

V and J are TRBV7-3 and TRBJ1-1; TRBD1 agrees at 7 bases. CDR1 and CDR2 from the germline V gene are SGHTA and FQGTGA. V was pared by 5 bases and J by 4 bases, with 10 bases of the junction left unmatched. The CDR3 extends over 15 amino acids. CDR3 in DNA: TGTGCCAGCAGCCTGGAGACAGGGCAGTTCACTGAAGCTTTCTTT. It specifies CASSLETGQFTEAFF.

The chain uses TRBV28 and TRBJ2-3; TRBD1 agrees at 10 bases. Trimming at V came to 2 bases and at J to 2 bases, leaving 1 base not matched to a gene. This CDR3 spans 15 amino acids. Germline CDR1 MDHEN, CDR2 SYDVKM. This CDR3 is CASSLDRGLTDTQYF. The CDR3 nucleotides read TGTGCCAGCAGTTTAGACAGGGGGCTCACAGATACGCAGTATTTT.

V gene TRBV6-4 combines with J gene TRBJ2-3, with a tentative D call TRBD1 (6 bases). CDR3 length equals 15 residues. In germline, CDR1 is MRHNA, CDR2 SNTAGT. Trimming removed 6 bases from V and 4 bases from J, with 17 bases in between. The CDR3 sequence: CASSNRDKLADTQYF. CDR3 sequence (DNA): TGTGCCAGCAGCAACCGGGACAAGCTTGCAGATACGCAGTATTTT.

The CDR3 nucleotides read TGTGCCAGCAGTGAAGTTGGGACTGTACTGACAGATACGCAGTATTTT. Translating it yields CASSEVGTVLTDTQYF. The chain couples TRBV2 to TRBJ2-3, with D possibly matching TRBD2 (6 bases). CDR1 SNHLY and CDR2 FYNNEI come from the germline V gene. This CDR3 region has 16 residues. Trimming removed 1 base from V and 3 bases from J, with 14 bases in between. Filled out from reference TRBV2 and TRBJ2-3, the complete variable domain reads EPEVTQTPSHQVTQMGQEVILRCVPISNHLYFYWYRQILGQKVEFLVSFYNNEISEKSEIFDDQFSVERPDGSNFTLKIRSTKLEDSAMYFCASSEVGTVLTDTQYFGPGTRLTVL.

CDR3 in amino acids: CASSPERDGGADTQYF. As DNA, the CDR3 is TGTGCCAGCAGTCCCGAGCGGGATGGGGGCGCAGATACGCAGTATTTT. The J gene is TRBJ2-3, the V gene TRBV6-4, with D perhaps matching TRBD2 (7 bases). Germline CDR1 reads MRHNA; CDR2 reads SNTAGT. The CDR3 length is 16 residues. Trimming took 5 bases from V and 4 from J, leaving 19 bases between them.

The chain links TRBV2 to TRBJ2-1; D call uncertain. The CDR3 has 13 amino acids. The V gene lost 6 bases and the J gene lost 2 bases, with 8 bases spanning the gap. Germline V gene lookup returns CDR1 SNHLY and CDR2 FYNNEI. Here the CDR3 reads CASSDTAYNEQFF. In DNA form, the CDR3 reads TGTGCCAGCAGCGATACAGCCTACAATGAGCAGTTCTTC.

This clone was counted a single time. J is TRBJ2-4 and V is TRBV11-3; 7 bases align to TRBD1. With 0 bases clipped from V and 4 bases from J, the junction kept 3 bases outside the gene matches. In germline, CDR1 is SGHNT, CDR2 YENEEA. There are 15 residues in the CDR3. The CDR3 region has the DNA TGTGCCAGCAGCTTAGAGGGGACAGCGAAAAACATTCAGTACTTC. Protein product: CASSLEGTAKNIQYF.

The rearrangement uses TRBV5-1 and TRBJ2-7; 11 bases are shared with TRBD2. V shed 7 bases, J shed 5 bases, and the junction held 8 bases outside the gene matches. CDR3 length: 14 residues. Germline V gene sequence: CDR1 SGHRS, CDR2 YFSETQ. The CDR3 spells CASGPTSGTHEQYF. CDR3 DNA sequence: TGCGCCAGCGGCCCGACTAGCGGGACCCACGAGCAGTACTTC.

This chain links TRBV29-1 with TRBJ2-7, with D possibly being TRBD1 (6 bases). The germline V and J ends were trimmed by 3 bases and 0 bases, with 9 bases remaining between them. The CDR3 runs 13 residues. CDR1 is SQVTM and CDR2 is ANQGSEA in the germline V gene. The CDR3 loop reads CSVEGTRSYEQYF. For the CDR3, the DNA is TGCAGCGTTGAGGGGACACGCTCCTACGAGCAGTACTTC.

This clone was observed a single time. The chain joins TRBV11-3 to TRBJ2-7; maybe TRBD2 (6 bases). The V end was cut by 1 base, the J end by 1 base, with 8 bases between. The CDR3 length is 14 residues. Germline V gene data show CDR1 as SGHNT and CDR2 as YENEEA. In DNA form, the CDR3 reads TGTGCCAGCAGCTTAGCGGGAGAATCCTACGAGCAGTACTTC. It codes for CASSLAGESYEQYF.

The chain joins TRBV28 to TRBJ2-7; D not certain. CDR3 length: 11 residues. The germline gives CDR1 MDHEN, CDR2 SYDVKM. The V and J ends lost 6 bases and 3 bases respectively, with 6 bases between them. This CDR3 is CASSLNYEQYF. The CDR3 nucleotides are TGTGCCAGCAGCCTTAACTACGAGCAGTACTTC.

The chain couples TRBV19 to TRBJ2-6, with TRBD1 matching 8 bases. The CDR3 has 16 amino acids. Unmatched junction bases numbered 4, after V lost 6 bases and J lost 0 bases. Germline V gene sequence: CDR1 LNHDA, CDR2 SQIVND (reference sequence). The CDR3 protein is CASRDRVGSGANVLTF. For the CDR3, the DNA is TGTGCCAGTAGGGACAGGGTTGGCTCTGGGGCCAACGTCCTGACTTTC.

This rearrangement joins TRBV12-5 to TRBJ2-5, with 10 positions matching TRBD2. Germline V lookup: CDR1 LGHNT, CDR2 FRNRAP. The CDR3 loop spans 18 amino acids. The trim removed 2 bases at V and 1 base at J, leaving 10 bases unmatched. This CDR3 is CASGLTGTSASIQETQYF. CDR3 bases: TGTGCTAGTGGTTTGACCGGGACTAGCGCTTCGATCCAAGAGACCCAGTACTTC.

The J gene is TRBJ1-4, the V gene TRBV28; 10 bases are shared with TRBD1. Germline CDR1 MDHEN, CDR2 SYDVKM. The V gene end was trimmed by 4 bases and the J gene end by 8 bases; junction bases not matched to a gene: 7. This CDR3 has 15 residues. CDR3 residues: CASSSSGTGAEKLFF. CDR3 DNA: TGTGCCAGCAGTTCATCCGGGACAGGGGCCGAAAAACTGTTTTTT.

The V gene is TRBV15, the J gene TRBJ2-1; TRBD2 matches at 8 bases. V was clipped by 3 bases and J by 6 bases; unmatched bases: 10. In germline, CDR1 is LNHNV, CDR2 YYDKDF (reference sequence). The CDR3 is 16 amino acids. CDR3 sequence (DNA): TGTGCCACCAGCAGGGCCCCGGGACTAGTCGGCAATGAGCAGTTCTTC. Its translation is CATSRAPGLVGNEQFF.

The V call is TRBV19, the J call TRBJ2-5; tentatively, D is TRBD1 (6 bases). The CDR3 contains 15 residues. The V end lost 3 bases, the J end lost 4 bases, and 15 bases lay between the germline ends. The germline V gene encodes CDR1 LNHDA and CDR2 SQIVND (reference sequence). CDR3 protein: CASSILGARGETQYF. As DNA, the CDR3 is TGTGCCAGTAGTATTCTGGGGGCTCGGGGAGAGACCCAGTACTTC. The full variable domain, rest sourced from reference TRBV19 and TRBJ2-5, is DGGITQSPKYLFRKEGQNVTLSCEQNLNHDAMYWYRQDPGQGLRLIYYSQIVNDFQKGDIAEGYSVSREKKESFPLTVTSAQKNPTAFYLCASSILGARGETQYFGPGTRLLVL.

The chain links TRBV14 to TRBJ2-3; D uncertain. From germline, CDR1 is SGHDN and CDR2 FVKESK. Trimming cost V 3 bases and J 8 bases, with 12 bases left between them. This CDR3 has 13 residues. The CDR3 is CASSQYSVGTQYF. CDR3 sequence (DNA): TGTGCCAGCAGCCAGTACTCTGTCGGTACGCAGTATTTT.

The chain couples TRBV28 to TRBJ1-5; possibly TRBD1 for D (6 bases). The V gene lost 7 bases and the J gene lost 7 bases, with 20 bases spanning the gap. The CDR3 is made up of 15 amino acids. Germline CDR1 is MDHEN and CDR2 is SYDVKM. CDR3 in amino acids: CASTLGGARWQPQHF. In DNA form, the CDR3 reads TGTGCCAGCACCCTGGGGGGGGCGCGTTGGCAGCCCCAGCATTTT.

This clone has only a few counts. The CDR3 reads CASSEGAGVAHEQYF. In DNA form, the CDR3 reads TGTGCCAGCAGTGAAGGGGCGGGAGTCGCTCACGAGCAGTACTTC. The chain uses TRBV6-1 and TRBJ2-7, with TRBD2 matching over 7 bases. Germline-derived CDR1 and CDR2 are MNHNS and SASEGT. J lost 5 bases, V lost 1 base, and 8 bases had no gene match. The CDR3 consists of 15 residues.

In nucleotides, the CDR3 is TGCGCCAGCAGCTTGGCTACAGCCTCCGAGCAGTACTTC. It yields the protein CASSLATASEQYF. The V gene is TRBV5-1, the J gene TRBJ2-7, with D unresolved. V lost 0 bases to trimming and J lost 6 bases, with 10 bases between them. This CDR3 contains 13 residues. Looked up from germline, CDR1 is SGHRS and CDR2 is YFSETQ.

This chain connects TRBV11-2 to TRBJ1-2, with 11 bases matching TRBD1. Germline CDR1 is SGHAT and CDR2 is FQNNGV. The CDR3 sequence is 15 residues long. Unmatched junction bases numbered 8, after V lost 5 bases and J lost 6 bases. The CDR3 is CASSLPGQGVDGYTF. The DNA for the CDR3 is TGTGCCAGCAGCCTACCGGGACAGGGGGTGGATGGCTACACCTTC.

The CDR3 DNA reads TGTGCCAGCAGCGGACAGCGGGAGGCCTACACCGGGGAGCTGTTTTTT. Translated, it gives CASSGQREAYTGELFF. The V gene is TRBV9, the J gene TRBJ2-2, with TRBD2 identical over 9 bases. V gave up 3 bases and J gave up 3 bases; unmatched junction bases: 6. The CDR3 totals 16 residues. The germline V gene encodes CDR1 SGDLS and CDR2 YYNGEE.

This clone was counted a single time. The rearrangement joins TRBV28 to TRBJ2-3; a possible D gene is TRBD1 (6 bases). The V end was cut by 7 bases, the J end by 3 bases, with 17 bases between. The germline V gene encodes CDR1 MDHEN and CDR2 SYDVKM. The CDR3 covers 15 residues. The CDR3 coding sequence is TGTGCCAGCAACCCCTCCCAGGGGTGGACAGATACGCAGTATTTT. Amino acid sequence: CASNPSQGWTDTQYF.